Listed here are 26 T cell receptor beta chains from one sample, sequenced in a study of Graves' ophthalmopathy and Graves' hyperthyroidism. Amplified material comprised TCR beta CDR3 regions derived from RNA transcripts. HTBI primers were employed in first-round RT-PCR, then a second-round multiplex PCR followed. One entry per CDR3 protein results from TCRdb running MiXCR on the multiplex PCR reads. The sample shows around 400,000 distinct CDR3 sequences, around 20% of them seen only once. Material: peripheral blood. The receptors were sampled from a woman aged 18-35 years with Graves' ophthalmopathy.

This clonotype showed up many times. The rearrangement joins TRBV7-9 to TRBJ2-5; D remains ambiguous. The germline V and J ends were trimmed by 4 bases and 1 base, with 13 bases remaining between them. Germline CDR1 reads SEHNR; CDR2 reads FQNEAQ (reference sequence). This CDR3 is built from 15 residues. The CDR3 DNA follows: TGTGCCAGCAGCTCCCCAATCTACGGCCAAGAGACCCAGTACTTC. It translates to CASSSPIYGQETQYF.

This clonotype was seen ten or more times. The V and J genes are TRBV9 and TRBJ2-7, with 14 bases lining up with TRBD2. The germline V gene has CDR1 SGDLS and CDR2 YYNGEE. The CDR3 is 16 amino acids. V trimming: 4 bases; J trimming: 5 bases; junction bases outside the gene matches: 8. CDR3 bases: TGTGCCAGCAGCCCGACGGGACTAGCGGGAGTAAACGAGCAGTACTTC. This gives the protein CASSPTGLAGVNEQYF. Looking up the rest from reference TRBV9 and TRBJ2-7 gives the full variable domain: DSGVTQTPKHLITATGQRVTLRCSPRSGDLSVYWYQQSLDQGLQFLIQYYNGEERAKGNILERFSAQQFPDLHSELNLSSLELGDSALYFCASSPTGLAGVNEQYFGPGTRLTVT.

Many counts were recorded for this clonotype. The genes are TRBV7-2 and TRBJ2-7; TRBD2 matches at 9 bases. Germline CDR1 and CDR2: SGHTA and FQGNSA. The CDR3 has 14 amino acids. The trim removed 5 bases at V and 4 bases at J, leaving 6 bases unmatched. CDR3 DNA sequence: TGTGCCAGCAGCATTAGCGGGAGTCTTTACGAGCAGTACTTC. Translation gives CASSISGSLYEQYF.

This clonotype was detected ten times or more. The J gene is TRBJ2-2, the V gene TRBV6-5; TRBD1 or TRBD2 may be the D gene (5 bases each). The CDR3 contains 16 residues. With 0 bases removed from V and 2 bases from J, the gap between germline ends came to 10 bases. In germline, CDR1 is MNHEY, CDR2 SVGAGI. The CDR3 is CASSYSQGRNTGELFF. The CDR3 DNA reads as TGTGCCAGCAGTTACTCTCAGGGACGCAACACCGGGGAGCTGTTTTTT.

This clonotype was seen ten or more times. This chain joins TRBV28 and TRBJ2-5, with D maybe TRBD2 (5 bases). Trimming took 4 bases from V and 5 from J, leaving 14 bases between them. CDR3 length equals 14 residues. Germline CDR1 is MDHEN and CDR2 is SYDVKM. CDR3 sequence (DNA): TGTGCCAGCAGTTCTCCCCGAGGGATGGAGACCCAGTACTTC. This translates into CASSSPRGMETQYF.

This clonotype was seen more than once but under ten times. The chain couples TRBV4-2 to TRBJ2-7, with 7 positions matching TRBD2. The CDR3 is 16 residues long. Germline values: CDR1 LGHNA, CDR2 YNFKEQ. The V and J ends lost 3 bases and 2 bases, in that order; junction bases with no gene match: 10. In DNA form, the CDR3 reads TGTGCCAGCAGCCAGTGGGGCGGGGGTCGAACCTACGAGCAGTACTTC. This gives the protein CASSQWGGGRTYEQYF.

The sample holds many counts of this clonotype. CDR3 in DNA: TGTGCCAGCAGTTATTCCGGGGTATCCGAGCTCCCGGCCACTGAAGCTTTCTTT. This codes for CASSYSGVSELPATEAFF. The chain joins TRBV28 to TRBJ1-1, with D uncertain. The CDR3 has 18 residues. Per germline, CDR1 MDHEN and CDR2 SYDVKM. Trimming took 4 bases from V and 4 from J, leaving 25 bases between them.

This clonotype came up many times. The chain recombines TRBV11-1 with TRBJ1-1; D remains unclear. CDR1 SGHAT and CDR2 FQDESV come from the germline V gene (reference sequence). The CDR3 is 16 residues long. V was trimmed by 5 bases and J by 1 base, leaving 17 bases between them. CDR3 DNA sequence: TGTGCCAGCAGCGACCCCTTTATGGGAAGGAACACTGAAGCTTTCTTT. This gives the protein CASSDPFMGRNTEAFF.

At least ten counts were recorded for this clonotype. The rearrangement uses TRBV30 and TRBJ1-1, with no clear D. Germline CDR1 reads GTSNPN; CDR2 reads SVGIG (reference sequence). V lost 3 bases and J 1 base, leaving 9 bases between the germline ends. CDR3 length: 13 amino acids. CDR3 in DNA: TGTGCCTGGAGGGGAGGACGGAACACTGAAGCTTTCTTT. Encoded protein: CAWRGGRNTEAFF.

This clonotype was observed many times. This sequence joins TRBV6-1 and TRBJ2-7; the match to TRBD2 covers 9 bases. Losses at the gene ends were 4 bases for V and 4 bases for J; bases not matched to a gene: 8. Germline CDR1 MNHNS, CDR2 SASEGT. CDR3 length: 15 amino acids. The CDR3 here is CASSAPGTSSYEQYF. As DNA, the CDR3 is TGTGCCAGCAGTGCTCCCGGGACTAGCTCTTACGAGCAGTACTTC.

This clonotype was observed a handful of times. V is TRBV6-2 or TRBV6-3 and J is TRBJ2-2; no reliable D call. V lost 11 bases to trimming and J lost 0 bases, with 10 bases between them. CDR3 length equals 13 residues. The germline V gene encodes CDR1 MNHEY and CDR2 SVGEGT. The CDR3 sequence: CAGSRSNTGELFF. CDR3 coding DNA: TGTGCCGGCTCCCGGTCGAACACCGGGGAGCTGTTTTTT.

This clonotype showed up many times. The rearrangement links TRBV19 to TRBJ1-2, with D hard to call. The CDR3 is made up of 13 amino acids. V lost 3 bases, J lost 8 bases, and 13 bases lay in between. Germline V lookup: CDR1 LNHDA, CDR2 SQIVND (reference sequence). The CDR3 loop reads CASSIASGSGYTF. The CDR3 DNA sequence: TGTGCCAGTAGTATCGCATCTGGGAGCGGCTACACCTTC.

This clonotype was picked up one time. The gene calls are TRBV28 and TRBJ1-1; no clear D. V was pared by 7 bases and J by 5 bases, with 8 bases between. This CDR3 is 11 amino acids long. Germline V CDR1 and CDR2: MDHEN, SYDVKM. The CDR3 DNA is TGTGCCAGCATTGCGCAAACTGAAGCTTTCTTT. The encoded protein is CASIAQTEAFF.

CDR3 nucleotides: TGTGCCAGCTCACCCGACAGGTTTAATTCACCCCTCCACTTT. This sequence encodes CASSPDRFNSPLHF. The V call is TRBV18, the J call TRBJ1-6; a possible D gene is TRBD1 (6 bases). The CDR3 totals 14 residues. Germline CDR1 KGHSH, CDR2 LQKENI. V was pared by 3 bases and J by 6 bases, with 9 bases between.

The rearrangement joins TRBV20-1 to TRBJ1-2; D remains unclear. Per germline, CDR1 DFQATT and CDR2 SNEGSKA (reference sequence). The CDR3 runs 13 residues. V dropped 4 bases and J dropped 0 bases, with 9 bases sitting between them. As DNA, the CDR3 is TGCAGTGCTAACCCTCAGGCTAACTATGGCTACACCTTC. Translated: CSANPQANYGYTF.

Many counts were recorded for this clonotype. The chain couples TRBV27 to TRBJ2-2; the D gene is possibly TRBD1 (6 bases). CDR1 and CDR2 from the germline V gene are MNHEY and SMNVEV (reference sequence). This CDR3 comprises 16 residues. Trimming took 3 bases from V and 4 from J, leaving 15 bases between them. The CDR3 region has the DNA TGTGCCAGCAGTTTTTCAACAGGGCGAGGCACCGGGGAGCTGTTTTTT. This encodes CASSFSTGRGTGELFF.

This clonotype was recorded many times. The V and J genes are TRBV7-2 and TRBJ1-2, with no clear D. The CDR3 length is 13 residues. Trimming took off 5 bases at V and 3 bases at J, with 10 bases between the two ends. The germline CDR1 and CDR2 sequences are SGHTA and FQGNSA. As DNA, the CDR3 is TGTGCCAGCAGCCTAAGCCGACACTATGGCTACACCTTC. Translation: CASSLSRHYGYTF.

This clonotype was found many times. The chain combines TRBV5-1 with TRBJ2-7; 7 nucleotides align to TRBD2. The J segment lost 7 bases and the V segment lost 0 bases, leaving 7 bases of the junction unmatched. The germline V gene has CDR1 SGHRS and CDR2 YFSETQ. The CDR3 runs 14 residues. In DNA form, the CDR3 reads TGCGCCAGCAGCTTGGATGTAGCGGGCTGGGAGCAGTACTTC. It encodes CASSLDVAGWEQYF.

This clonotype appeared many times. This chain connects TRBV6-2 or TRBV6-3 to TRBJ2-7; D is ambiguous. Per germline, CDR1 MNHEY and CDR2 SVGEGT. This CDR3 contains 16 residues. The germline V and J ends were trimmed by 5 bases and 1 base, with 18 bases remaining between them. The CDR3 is CASSLSSIRTSYEQYF. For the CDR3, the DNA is TGTGCCAGCAGTCTCTCGTCTATCAGAACATCCTACGAGCAGTACTTC.

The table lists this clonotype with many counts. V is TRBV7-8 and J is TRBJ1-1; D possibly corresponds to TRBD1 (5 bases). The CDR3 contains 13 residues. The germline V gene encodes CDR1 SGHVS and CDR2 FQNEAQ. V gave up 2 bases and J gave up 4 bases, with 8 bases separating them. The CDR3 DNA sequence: TGTGCCAGCAGCTTATCAGGGAGCACTGAAGCTTTCTTT. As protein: CASSLSGSTEAFF.

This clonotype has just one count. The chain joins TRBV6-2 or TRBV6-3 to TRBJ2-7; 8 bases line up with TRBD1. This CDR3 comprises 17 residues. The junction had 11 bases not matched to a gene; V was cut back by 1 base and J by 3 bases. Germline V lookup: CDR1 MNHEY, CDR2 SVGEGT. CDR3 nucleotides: TGTGCCAGCAGTTACTTGGGTCGTCTGGGACAGGTCTACGAGCAGTACTTC. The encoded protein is CASSYLGRLGQVYEQYF.

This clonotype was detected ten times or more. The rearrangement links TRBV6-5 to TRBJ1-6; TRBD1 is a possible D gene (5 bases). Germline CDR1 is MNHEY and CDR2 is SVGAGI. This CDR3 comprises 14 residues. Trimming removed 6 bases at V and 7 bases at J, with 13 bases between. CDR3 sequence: CASSAGTSNSPLHF. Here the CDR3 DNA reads TGTGCCAGCAGCGCCGGGACGTCGAATTCACCCCTCCACTTT.

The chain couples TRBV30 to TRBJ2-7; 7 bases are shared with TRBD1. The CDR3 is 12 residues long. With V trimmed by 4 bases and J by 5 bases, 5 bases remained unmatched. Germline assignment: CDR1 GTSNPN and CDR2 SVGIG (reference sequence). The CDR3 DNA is TGTGCCTGGAACAGGGGCGTCAACGAGCAGTACTTC. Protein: CAWNRGVNEQYF.

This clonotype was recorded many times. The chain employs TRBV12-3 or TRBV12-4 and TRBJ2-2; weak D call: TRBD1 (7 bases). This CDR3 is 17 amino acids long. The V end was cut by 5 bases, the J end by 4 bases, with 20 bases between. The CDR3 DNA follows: TGTGCCAGCAGTAGACTAGGACAGGACAAGAGCACCGGGGAGCTGTTTTTT. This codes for CASSRLGQDKSTGELFF.

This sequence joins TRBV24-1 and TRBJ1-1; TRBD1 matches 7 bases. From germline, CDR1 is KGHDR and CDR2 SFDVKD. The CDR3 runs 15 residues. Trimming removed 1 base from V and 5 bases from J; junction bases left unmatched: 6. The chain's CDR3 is CATSDLKGGRTEAFF. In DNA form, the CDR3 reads TGTGCCACCAGTGATTTAAAAGGGGGCCGTACTGAAGCTTTCTTT.

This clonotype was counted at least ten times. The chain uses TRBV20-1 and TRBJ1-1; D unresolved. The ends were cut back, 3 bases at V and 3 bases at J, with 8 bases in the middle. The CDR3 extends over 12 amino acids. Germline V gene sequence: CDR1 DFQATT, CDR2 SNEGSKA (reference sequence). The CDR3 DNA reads TGCAGTGCTAGTCCGCGGGACACTGAAGCTTTCTTT. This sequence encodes CSASPRDTEAFF.